A single sample is the source of the 19 T cell receptor beta chains below, sequenced in a study of blood T cell repertoires in COVID-19 (TCRdb year 2020). Library generation was performed with the immunoSEQ multiplex PCR assay. This immuneACCESS table, as held by TCRdb, lists in-frame sequences with V and J called but not all clones. Of the missing ones, under half trace to an unresolved V gene in checked studies; the others have no known cause. Here the sample has roughly 80,000 clones; roughly 90% occur a single time. Clones ranked in the top ten supply more than 15% of the sample. Sample: peripheral blood. These receptors came from an elderly woman with active or convalescent COVID-19.

This clone occurred a few times. This chain links TRBV28 with TRBJ1-3, with TRBD1 matching 7 bases. The CDR3 has 14 residues. Unmatched junction bases numbered 3, after V lost 3 bases and J lost 4 bases. CDR1 and CDR2 (germline): MDHEN, SYDVKM. DNA of the CDR3: TGTGCCAGCAGTTTGTACAGGGGAGGAAACACCATATATTTT. This codes for CASSLYRGGNTIYF. The variable domain in full, completed from reference TRBV28 and TRBJ1-3, reads DVKVTQSSRYLVKRTGEKVFLECVQDMDHENMFWYRQDPGLGLRLIYFSYDVKMKEKGDIPEGYSVSREKKERFSLILESASTNQTSMYLCASSLYRGGNTIYFGEGSWLTVV.

The chain links TRBV28 to TRBJ1-3; possibly TRBD1 for D (5 bases). Germline CDR1 is MDHEN and CDR2 is SYDVKM. The CDR3 extends over 15 amino acids. V was pared by 2 bases and J by 10 bases, with 18 bases between. The CDR3 nucleotides are TGTGCCAGCAGTTTAGGGCCAGGGCGTGTTGGAACCATATATTTT. Its protein is CASSLGPGRVGTIYF.

The CDR3 reads CASSQGNPYGYTF. The CDR3 DNA reads as TGCGCCAGCAGCCAGGGAAACCCCTATGGCTACACCTTC. This rearrangement joins TRBV5-1 to TRBJ1-2; tentatively, D is TRBD1 (5 bases). Germline V gene lookup returns CDR1 SGHRS and CDR2 YFSETQ. This CDR3 spans 13 amino acids. V gave up 4 bases and J gave up 4 bases, with 11 bases separating them.

The gene calls are TRBV28 and TRBJ1-3; D possibly corresponds to TRBD1 (5 bases). The CDR3 runs 15 residues. CDR1 and CDR2 from the germline V gene are MDHEN and SYDVKM. The V and J ends lost 5 bases and 0 bases respectively, with 11 bases between them. CDR3 region: CASSPGLISGNTIYF. Written as DNA, the CDR3 is TGTGCCAGCAGTCCGGGACTGATCTCTGGAAACACCATATATTTT.

The chain has TRBV4-3 and TRBJ1-5, with 8 bases identical to TRBD1. Germline CDR1 LGHNA, CDR2 YSLEER. With V trimmed by 0 bases and J by 4 bases, 2 bases remained unmatched. The CDR3 is made up of 15 amino acids. In nucleotides, the CDR3 is TGCGCCAGCAGCCAAGAATGGACAGGGAATCAGCCCCAGCATTTT. Protein: CASSQEWTGNQPQHF.

The chain joins TRBV5-1 to TRBJ2-1; TRBD2 matches at 10 bases. This CDR3 comprises 17 residues. CDR1 and CDR2 (germline): SGHRS, YFSETQ. The J segment lost 4 bases and the V segment lost 0 bases, leaving 7 bases of the junction unmatched. This CDR3 reads CASSLGASGGPYNEQFF. CDR3 DNA sequence: TGCGCCAGCAGCTTGGGGGCTAGCGGGGGACCATACAATGAGCAGTTCTTC.

The V gene is TRBV6-5, the J gene TRBJ2-5; D gene ambiguous. V lost 6 bases and J lost 5, with 16 bases in between. Germline CDR1 and CDR2: MNHEY and SVGAGI. The CDR3 covers 14 residues. The CDR3 DNA is TGTGCCAGCAGGCCGAAGGAGATTGCGGAGACCCAGTACTTC. Its translation: CASRPKEIAETQYF.

The chain uses TRBV28 and TRBJ2-5; 13 nucleotides line up with TRBD2. The CDR3 covers 18 residues. Germline lookup yields CDR1 MDHEN and CDR2 SYDVKM. With 5 bases clipped from V and 0 bases from J, the junction kept 9 bases outside the gene matches. This CDR3 reads CASSLGLAGDPYQETQYF. The CDR3 DNA follows: TGTGCCAGCAGTCTAGGACTAGCGGGGGACCCGTACCAAGAGACCCAGTACTTC.

This chain connects TRBV4-1 to TRBJ2-3; D remains ambiguous. Germline CDR1 reads MGHRA; CDR2 reads YSYEKL. Trimming shortened V by 0 bases and J by 4 bases, and 23 bases separated the two germline ends. The CDR3 totals 19 residues. CDR3 nucleotide sequence: TGCGCCAGCAGCCAAGATCCCATAAACCCCATTCCTCGCGCAGATACGCAGTATTTT. Protein: CASSQDPINPIPRADTQYF.

The chain has TRBV4-3 and TRBJ1-1; D remains unclear. From germline, CDR1 is LGHNA and CDR2 YSLEER. The CDR3 is made up of 13 amino acids. Trimming took off 3 bases at V and 1 base at J, with 6 bases between the two ends. The chain's CDR3 is CASSHRGNTEAFF. The CDR3 DNA reads TGCGCCAGCAGCCACCGGGGGAACACTGAAGCTTTCTTT.

The V call is TRBV11-2, the J call TRBJ1-2; tentative D call: TRBD1 (6 bases). V was pared by 3 bases and J by 5 bases, with 13 bases between. The CDR3 totals 14 residues. Germline CDR1 is SGHAT and CDR2 is FQNNGV. Here the CDR3 DNA reads TGTGCCAGCAGCTTCAACAGGGAGCCGTATGGCTACACCTTC. It encodes CASSFNREPYGYTF.

CDR3 protein: CASYYNEKLFF. CDR3 DNA sequence: TGTGCCAGCTACTATAATGAAAAACTGTTTTTT. The chain couples TRBV30 to TRBJ1-4; D not resolved. Between the trimmed V and J ends, which lost 8 bases and 4 bases, there was a span of 8 bases. Germline CDR1 reads GTSNPN; CDR2 reads SVGIG (reference sequence). This CDR3 comprises 11 residues.

In its sample, this clone was seen once. CDR3 protein: CASSDFGGESTDTQYF. In nucleotides, the CDR3 is TGTGCCAGCAGTGATTTTGGGGGGGAAAGCACAGATACGCAGTATTTT. The chain combines TRBV2 with TRBJ2-3, with 7 bases fitting TRBD2. Germline V gene sequence: CDR1 SNHLY, CDR2 FYNNEI. V lost 3 bases to trimming and J lost 0 bases; unmatched junction nucleotides: 6. This CDR3 has 16 amino acids.

The chain carries TRBV6-5 and TRBJ2-7; 9 bases fit TRBD1. V was clipped by 6 bases and J by 5 bases; unmatched bases: 8. Germline V CDR1 and CDR2: MNHEY, SVGAGI. The CDR3 loop spans 14 amino acids. The CDR3 loop reads CASRRGQGGHEQYF. In DNA, the CDR3 is TGTGCCAGCAGACGGGGACAGGGAGGGCACGAGCAGTACTTC.

V usage is TRBV27 and J usage is TRBJ2-5; 9 bases are shared with TRBD2. Unmatched junction bases numbered 6, after V lost 5 bases and J lost 5 bases. Per the germline V gene, CDR1 is MNHEY and CDR2 is SMNVEV (reference sequence). The CDR3 is 14 residues long. CDR3 DNA sequence: TGTGCCAGCAGTACCGCGGGGGGGCACGAGACCCAGTACTTC. Amino acids: CASSTAGGHETQYF.

The rearrangement joins TRBV11-2 to TRBJ2-7; the match to TRBD1 covers 9 bases. The length of the CDR3 is 14 residues. Germline assignment: CDR1 SGHAT and CDR2 FQNNGV. After removal of 3 bases from V and 2 bases from J, the junction contained 2 bases not matched to a gene. CDR3 sequence reads: CASSLNRGPYEQYF. The DNA for the CDR3 is TGTGCCAGCAGCTTGAACAGGGGGCCCTACGAGCAGTACTTC.

The CDR3 DNA reads TGTGCCAGTAGTGAAATGTTCCAACTAGCGGGGGGTAGGAATGAGCAGTTCTTC. It encodes CASSEMFQLAGGRNEQFF. The chain employs TRBV19 and TRBJ2-1; 12 bases agree with TRBD2. Germline values: CDR1 LNHDA, CDR2 SQIVND (reference sequence). V trimming: 5 bases; J trimming: 7 bases; junction bases outside the gene matches: 15. The CDR3 loop spans 18 amino acids.

This rearrangement joins TRBV6-2 or TRBV6-3 to TRBJ2-3, with a possible D match to TRBD2 (5 bases). Trimming shortened V by 0 bases and J by 2 bases, and 15 bases separated the two germline ends. The CDR3 has 17 amino acids. CDR1 is MNHEY and CDR2 is SVGEGT in the germline V gene. DNA for the CDR3: TGTGCCAGCAGTTACTCGGCTAGCTTCACCCTCACAGATACGCAGTATTTT. Amino acids: CASSYSASFTLTDTQYF.

J is TRBJ1-5 and V is TRBV6-6; D unclear. V dropped 2 bases and J dropped 1 base, with 9 bases sitting between them. The CDR3 spans 15 residues. Germline CDR1 and CDR2: MNHNY and SVGAGI (reference sequence). CDR3 nucleotides: TGTGCCAGCAGTTACGGGGAGAGAAGCAATCAGCCCCAGCATTTT. Encoded protein: CASSYGERSNQPQHF.